This entry lists 30 T cell receptor beta chains sequenced from one sample in a study of blood T cell repertoires in COVID-19. Clones were sequenced by immunoSEQ multiplex PCR, and TCRdb holds only the in-frame ones, with some missing. There are just over 300,000 clones in the sample; roughly 91% occur only once, and 1.5% to 2% lies in the top ten. The material sequenced was peripheral blood. These receptors came from a woman between 25 and 40 years old with COVID-19, enrolled during active disease.

The genes are TRBV27 and TRBJ1-6; the D is unclear. This CDR3 has 14 residues. The V end lost 7 bases, the J end lost 8 bases, and 15 bases lay between the germline ends. Germline V lookup: CDR1 MNHEY, CDR2 SMNVEV (reference sequence). The CDR3 loop is CASKRGRSHSPLHF. The CDR3 bases are TGTGCCAGCAAAAGAGGGAGATCGCATTCACCCCTCCACTTT.

This clone has a single count. The junction departs from germline at one end; a sequencing error may be responsible. The chain joins TRBV27 to TRBJ1-5; 12 nucleotides align to TRBD1. The CDR3 spans 15 residues. CDR1 MNHEY and CDR2 SMNVEV come from the germline V gene (reference sequence). For the CDR3, the DNA is TGTGCCAGCAGATCCGGGACAGGGGGCAACCAGCCCCAGCATTTT. Translated: CASRSGTGGNQPQHF.

This clone was detected only once. The rearrangement links TRBV2 to TRBJ2-5; D gene unclear. Deletions cut 2 bases from V and 4 bases from J, with 14 bases between. The germline CDR1 and CDR2 sequences are SNHLY and FYNNEI. This CDR3 has 15 amino acids. This CDR3 reads CASSELLVGRETQYF. In DNA, the CDR3 is TGTGCCAGCAGTGAACTCCTAGTAGGCAGAGAGACCCAGTACTTC.

Only one count was recorded for this clone. The chain employs TRBV24-1 and TRBJ1-1; no firm D call. The CDR3 runs 13 residues. Trimming pared 3 bases from V and 3 bases from J, leaving 7 bases between. Germline values: CDR1 KGHDR, CDR2 SFDVKD. As DNA, the CDR3 is TGTGCCACCAGTGATCCATCCCACACTGAAGCTTTCTTT. It translates to CATSDPSHTEAFF.

This clone was detected a few times. The CDR3 DNA follows: TGTGCCAGCAGTGAGTTCGGGACTAGATCCCACGAGCAGTACTTC. Translating it yields CASSEFGTRSHEQYF. The gene calls are TRBV2 and TRBJ2-7; 8 positions agree with TRBD2. The CDR3 loop spans 15 amino acids. In germline, CDR1 is SNHLY, CDR2 FYNNEI. With V trimmed by 3 bases and J by 5 bases, 9 bases remained unmatched.

This clone was detected only once. V gene TRBV19 combines with J gene TRBJ2-1, with unresolved D. CDR1 LNHDA and CDR2 SQIVND come from the germline V gene (reference sequence). The CDR3 has 11 amino acids. Trimming stripped 4 bases from V and 6 bases from J, with 4 bases between. The CDR3 loop reads CASSTFNEQFF. The CDR3 bases are TGTGCCAGTAGTACCTTCAATGAGCAGTTCTTC.

The chain combines TRBV10-3 with TRBJ2-1, with 8 positions matching TRBD2. Unmatched junction bases numbered 12, after V lost 8 bases and J lost 0 bases. There are 17 residues in the CDR3. Per germline, CDR1 ENHRY and CDR2 SYGVKD. For the CDR3, the DNA is TGTGCCATCGACACTAGCGGACTATTGAGCTCCTACAATGAGCAGTTCTTC. This gives the protein CAIDTSGLLSSYNEQFF.

The rearrangement links TRBV20-1 to TRBJ1-1, with TRBD1 matching 8 bases. Germline CDR1 is DFQATT and CDR2 is SNEGSKA (reference sequence). Trimming at V came to 3 bases and at J to 3 bases, leaving 6 bases not matched to a gene. CDR3 length: 14 residues. The DNA for the CDR3 is TGCAGTGCTAGTCAGGGGGCGGTTGACACTGAAGCTTTCTTT. The encoded protein is CSASQGAVDTEAFF.

The genes are TRBV3-1 (or the pseudogene TRBV3-2) and TRBJ2-1, with 9 nucleotides matching TRBD2. Germline V gene data show CDR1 as LGHDT and CDR2 as YNNKEL (reference sequence). V trimming: 1 base; J trimming: 7 bases; junction bases outside the gene matches: 8. This CDR3 spans 16 amino acids. DNA for the CDR3: TGTGCCAGCAGCCAAGGTAGCGGGGGAGTACGGAATGAGCAGTTCTTC. Translating it yields CASSQGSGGVRNEQFF.

This clone was seen a single time. V usage is TRBV29-1 and J usage is TRBJ2-7, with 9 bases aligning to TRBD1. V dropped 3 bases and J dropped 3; count of bases not matched to a gene: 6. The CDR3 is made up of 14 amino acids. Germline V gene lookup returns CDR1 SQVTM and CDR2 ANQGSEA. DNA of the CDR3: TGCAGCGTTGACGGGGCGGGACAGGGCTACGAGCAGTACTTC. Encoded protein: CSVDGAGQGYEQYF.

V and J are TRBV28 and TRBJ1-1, with D possibly matching TRBD1 (6 bases). Germline loops: CDR1 MDHEN, CDR2 SYDVKM. The CDR3 totals 16 residues. Trimming removed 3 bases at V and 6 bases at J, with 20 bases between. DNA of the CDR3: TGTGCCAGCAGTTTTTTTATTGGAGTAAAGGGGGCTGAAGCTTTCTTT. Its translation: CASSFFIGVKGAEAFF.

The chain has TRBV6-5 and TRBJ2-1, with D possibly being TRBD2 (5 bases). Trimming took off 4 bases at V and 4 bases at J, with 8 bases between the two ends. Germline values: CDR1 MNHEY, CDR2 SVGAGI. This CDR3 contains 13 residues. Written as DNA, the CDR3 is TGTGCCAGCAGTTTAGGGAGATACAATGAGCAGTTCTTC. Translation: CASSLGRYNEQFF.

The chain has TRBV7-9 and TRBJ2-5, with a possible D match to TRBD2 (7 bases). CDR3 length equals 15 residues. The V end lost 2 bases, the J end lost 5 bases, and 15 bases lay between the germline ends. CDR1 is SEHNR and CDR2 is FQNEAQ in the germline V gene (reference sequence). The CDR3 DNA reads as TGTGCCAGCAGCTTACTAGGGGGGGCTGGGGAGACCCAGTACTTC. It yields the protein CASSLLGGAGETQYF. Complete variable domain (other parts from reference TRBV7-9 and TRBJ2-5): DTGVSQNPRHKITKRGQNVTFRCDPISEHNRLYWYRQTLGQGPEFLTYFQNEAQLEKSRLLSDRFSAERPKGSFSTLEIQRTEQGDSAMYLCASSLLGGAGETQYFGPGTRLLVL.

CDR3 loop: CATSDRLAGGNTGELFF. The CDR3 coding sequence is TGTGCCACCAGTGATCGACTAGCGGGGGGAAACACCGGGGAGCTGTTTTTT. The gene calls are TRBV24-1 and TRBJ2-2; 13 positions match TRBD2. The V gene end was trimmed by 3 bases and the J gene end by 2 bases; junction bases not matched to a gene: 2. Looked up from germline, CDR1 is KGHDR and CDR2 is SFDVKD. There are 17 residues in the CDR3.

This sequence joins TRBV4-1 and TRBJ1-1; a weak D match, TRBD1 (5 bases). The CDR3 is 12 amino acids. Trimming left V 2 bases short and J 11 bases short, with 12 bases between. The germline gives CDR1 MGHRA, CDR2 YSYEKL. CDR3 amino acids: CASSQKGRIAFF. As DNA, the CDR3 is TGCGCCAGCAGCCAAAAGGGGCGCATCGCTTTCTTT.

This sequence joins TRBV30 and TRBJ1-4, with 9 bases fitting TRBD1. Germline V gene data show CDR1 as GTSNPN and CDR2 as SVGIG (reference sequence). Trimming at V came to 4 bases and at J to 8 bases, leaving 8 bases not matched to a gene. The CDR3 consists of 14 residues. The CDR3 spells CAWTSGTGIEKLFF. For the CDR3, the DNA is TGTGCCTGGACTTCCGGGACAGGGATCGAAAAACTGTTTTTT.

V usage is TRBV5-1 and J usage is TRBJ1-2; 8 bases map to TRBD1. Losses at the gene ends were 4 bases for V and 8 bases for J; bases not matched to a gene: 16. CDR3 size: 16 residues. Germline V CDR1 and CDR2: SGHRS, YFSETQ. The CDR3 sequence: CASSPSGQGAMGGYTF. Here the CDR3 DNA reads TGCGCCAGCAGCCCGTCGGGGCAGGGGGCAATGGGAGGCTACACCTTC.

The gene calls are TRBV2 and TRBJ1-1; the match to TRBD1 covers 7 bases. From germline, CDR1 is SNHLY and CDR2 FYNNEI. CDR3 length: 11 residues. V trimming: 6 bases; J trimming: 7 bases; junction bases outside the gene matches: 2. CDR3 in amino acids: CASRGTVEAFF. The CDR3 DNA sequence: TGTGCCAGCAGGGGGACAGTTGAAGCTTTCTTT.

This clone was found a few times. The V gene is TRBV16, the J gene TRBJ1-6, with 7 bases identical to TRBD1. Germline CDR1 KGHSY, CDR2 FQNENV. This CDR3 spans 15 amino acids. J was trimmed by 5 bases and V by 3 bases; bases with no gene match: 4. The DNA of the CDR3 is TGTGCCAGCAGCCAGGCCGGGACAGATAATTCACCCCTCCACTTT. Its translation is CASSQAGTDNSPLHF.

V and J are TRBV6-5 and TRBJ2-3; a possible D gene is TRBD2 (6 bases). This CDR3 is built from 16 residues. The ends were cut back, 2 bases at V and 0 bases at J, with 12 bases in the middle. Germline V gene sequence: CDR1 MNHEY, CDR2 SVGAGI. CDR3 loop: CASSYGVGRSTDTQYF. The CDR3 bases are TGTGCCAGCAGTTACGGTGTGGGGAGGAGCACAGATACGCAGTATTTT.

The rearrangement uses TRBV10-3 and TRBJ1-5; D ambiguous. Between the trimmed V and J ends, which lost 10 bases and 2 bases, there was a span of 15 bases. Germline V gene sequence: CDR1 ENHRY, CDR2 SYGVKD. The CDR3 covers 14 residues. DNA for the CDR3: TGTGCCACCTACCCTGGCAGCGGCAATCAGCCCCAGCATTTT. Amino acid sequence: CATYPGSGNQPQHF.

This clone was seen once. This chain connects TRBV7-9 to TRBJ2-5, with 7 bases aligning to TRBD2. The germline V gene encodes CDR1 SEHNR and CDR2 FQNEAQ (reference sequence). CDR3 length: 14 amino acids. V dropped 6 bases and J dropped 5; count of bases not matched to a gene: 9. CDR3 sequence (DNA): TGTGCCAGCAGTTTGCGACTAGCAGGGGAGACCCAGTACTTC. Its protein product is CASSLRLAGETQYF.

This chain uses TRBV7-9 with TRBJ2-5; 8 bases map to TRBD2. Germline CDR1 is SEHNR and CDR2 is FQNEAQ (reference sequence). Losses at the gene ends were 3 bases for V and 2 bases for J; bases not matched to a gene: 8. The CDR3 extends over 16 amino acids. The CDR3 sequence: CASSFLSGGLQETQYF. The CDR3 nucleotides are TGTGCCAGCAGCTTTCTGAGCGGGGGACTGCAAGAGACCCAGTACTTC.

J is TRBJ2-5 and V is TRBV4-1; 8 bases match TRBD1. Germline CDR1 is MGHRA and CDR2 is YSYEKL. The V segment lost 2 bases and the J segment 0 bases; nucleotides outside the gene matches: 14. The CDR3 runs 19 residues. This CDR3 is CASSQPPRGPKTNQETQYF. CDR3 nucleotide sequence: TGCGCCAGCAGCCAACCCCCCAGGGGGCCAAAAACCAACCAAGAGACCCAGTACTTC.

This clone occurred once. The chain has TRBV19 and TRBJ1-5; 10 bases agree with TRBD1. CDR3 length: 15 residues. V lost 6 bases and J lost 4; bases outside the gene matches: 6. The germline V gene encodes CDR1 LNHDA and CDR2 SQIVND (reference sequence). The DNA for the CDR3 is TGTGCCAGTAGCCGACAGGGGGCGCGTAATCAGCCCCAGCATTTT. The encoded protein is CASSRQGARNQPQHF.

The CDR3 DNA follows: TGTGCCAGCAGCTTTCAAGGGGACACTGAAGCTTTCTTT. Translating it yields CASSFQGDTEAFF. The chain has TRBV7-9 and TRBJ1-1; tentatively, D is TRBD1 (5 bases). V lost 3 bases and J 3 bases, leaving 8 bases between the germline ends. This CDR3 has 13 residues. CDR1 is SEHNR and CDR2 is FQNEAQ in the germline V gene (reference sequence).

V is TRBV4-3 and J is TRBJ1-3; 8 bases match TRBD1. The germline gives CDR1 LGHNA, CDR2 YSLEER. CDR3 length: 16 amino acids. Unmatched junction bases numbered 8, after V lost 0 bases and J lost 7 bases. The CDR3 loop reads CASSQDSRGLWNTIYF. The CDR3 DNA follows: TGCGCCAGCAGCCAAGATTCCAGGGGGCTATGGAACACCATATATTTT.

The DNA of the CDR3 is TGCGCCAGCAGCAACACTTCTCCGGGACAGGTGACCCGCTCTGGGGCCAACGTCCTGACTTTC. As protein: CASSNTSPGQVTRSGANVLTF. This chain joins TRBV5-1 and TRBJ2-6; 8 positions agree with TRBD1. With V trimmed by 4 bases and J by 0 bases, 18 bases remained unmatched. The germline gives CDR1 SGHRS, CDR2 YFSETQ. The CDR3 is made up of 21 amino acids.

The rearrangement joins TRBV19 to TRBJ1-2; D gene uncertain. The CDR3 has 14 amino acids. Trimming removed 3 bases from V and 4 bases from J, with 12 bases in between. Germline CDR1 LNHDA, CDR2 SQIVND (reference sequence). The CDR3 loop is CASSMRRGTYGYTF. DNA of the CDR3: TGTGCCAGTAGTATGCGGCGGGGTACCTATGGCTACACCTTC.

In this sample, this clone turned up once. V is TRBV28 and J is TRBJ1-2, with D possibly being TRBD1 (6 bases). Germline V gene sequence: CDR1 MDHEN, CDR2 SYDVKM. V was cut by 9 bases and J by 8 bases, with 16 bases left in between. CDR3 length: 12 amino acids. This CDR3 reads CASGGQLWGYTF. DNA of the CDR3: TGTGCCAGTGGAGGACAGCTTTGGGGCTACACCTTC.